This record covers a single T cell receptor beta chain. Its cognate antigen is unknown. Investigators performed immunoSEQ version v3.0 at survey level. Libraries were prepared by immunoSEQ multiplex PCR; TCRdb keeps only in-frame clonotypes and omits some of them. The profile shows roughly 40,000 clones, 85% to 90% of them singletons. This sample was taken from a study of long-term antiretroviral therapy in people with HIV. Two or more post-ART PBMC samples, plus at least one pre-ART sample, were available for each donor. DNA was extracted from approximately 0.95-9.8 million thawed cryopreserved PBMC. CDR3 length: 17 amino acids. Germline V gives CDR1 MGHRA, CDR2 YSYEKL. Trimming took 1 base from V and 0 from J, leaving 13 bases between them. Study-level findings and limits: Post-ART samples showed increased diversity that remained below transplant donor control levels. Information on adherence, resistance and therapy changes was unavailable.

The V call is TRBV4-1, the J call TRBJ2-4; D may be TRBD2 (6 bases). Sequenced material: unsorted PBMCs, taken 3.1 years after starting antiretroviral therapy. The sequence derives from a woman aged 45-65 years with HIV. For the CDR3, the DNA is TGCGCCAGCAGCCAAGTGGGGGGTAGATTAGCCAAAAACATTCAGTACTTC. Translating gives CASSQVGGRLAKNIQYF.